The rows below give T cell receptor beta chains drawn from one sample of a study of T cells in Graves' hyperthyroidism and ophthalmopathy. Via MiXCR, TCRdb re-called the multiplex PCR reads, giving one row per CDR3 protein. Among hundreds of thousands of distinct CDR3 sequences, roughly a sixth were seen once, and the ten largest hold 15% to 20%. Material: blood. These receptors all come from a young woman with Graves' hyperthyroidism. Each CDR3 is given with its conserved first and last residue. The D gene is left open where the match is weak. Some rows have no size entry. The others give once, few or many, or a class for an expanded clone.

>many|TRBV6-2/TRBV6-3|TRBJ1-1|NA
CASSYDDTNTEAFF
TGTGCCAGCAGTTACGATGACACGAACACTGAAGCTTTCTTT
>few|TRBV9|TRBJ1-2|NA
CASSVAGSRNYGYTF
TGTGCCAGCAGCGTAGCGGGCAGTAGAAACTATGGCTACACCTTC
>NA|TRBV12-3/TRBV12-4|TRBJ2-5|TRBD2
CASKGLAQETQYF
TGTGCCAGCAAGGGACTAGCGCAAGAGACCCAGTACTTC
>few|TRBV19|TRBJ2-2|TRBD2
CASSGLIRREGRTGELFF
TGTGCCAGTAGTGGACTTATTAGGCGGGAGGGCCGAACCGGGGAGCTGTTTTTT
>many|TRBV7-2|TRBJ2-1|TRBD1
CASSTGTDSNNEQFF
TGTGCCAGCAGCACCGGGACAGATTCAAACAATGAGCAGTTCTTC
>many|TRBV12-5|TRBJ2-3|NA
CASGLRGSTDTQYF
TGTGCTAGTGGTTTGCGGGGAAGCACAGATACGCAGTATTTT
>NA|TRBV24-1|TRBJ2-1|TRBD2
CATSDLLASGSNEQFF
TGTGCCACCAGTGATTTGTTGGCTAGCGGGAGTAATGAGCAGTTCTTC
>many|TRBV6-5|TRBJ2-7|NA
CASSYAIPDSQGSYEQYF
TGTGCCAGCAGTTACGCGATACCCGACAGTCAGGGCTCCTACGAGCAGTACTTC
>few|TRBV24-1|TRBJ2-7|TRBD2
CAAGSGSSYEQYF
TGTGCCGCCGGCAGCGGGAGCTCCTACGAGCAGTACTTC
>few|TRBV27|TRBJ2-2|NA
CASSLWAGAGTGELFF
TGTGCCAGCAGTTTATGGGCGGGGGCAGGTACCGGGGAGCTGTTTTTT
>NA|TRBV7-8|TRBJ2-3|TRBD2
CASRPTAGARRTDTQYF
TGTGCCAGCAGGCCGACAGCGGGGGCACGCCGCACAGATACGCAGTATTTT
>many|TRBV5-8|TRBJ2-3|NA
CASSLLGSGTDTQYF
TGTGCCAGCAGCTTGCTGGGGTCGGGCACAGATACGCAGTATTTT
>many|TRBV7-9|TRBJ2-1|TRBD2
CASSLAGTSGSLHEQFF
TGTGCCAGCAGCTTAGCCGGGACTAGCGGGAGCCTACATGAGCAGTTCTTC
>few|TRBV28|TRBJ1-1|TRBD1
CAGNRGAEAFF
TGTGCCGGCAACAGGGGCGCTGAAGCTTTCTTT
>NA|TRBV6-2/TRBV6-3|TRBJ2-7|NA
CASSYSRLSYEQYF
TGTGCCAGCAGTTACTCACGGCTCTCCTACGAGCAGTACTTC
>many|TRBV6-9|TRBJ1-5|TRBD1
CASRPRGVNQPQHF
TGTGCCAGCAGGCCCAGGGGGGTTAATCAGCCCCAGCATTTT
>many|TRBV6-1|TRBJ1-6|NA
CASSEWALYNSPLHF
TGTGCCAGCAGTGAGTGGGCCCTCTATAATTCACCCCTCCACTTT
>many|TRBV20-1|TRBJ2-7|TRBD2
CSASGLGAEQYF
TGCAGTGCTTCGGGACTAGGAGCCGAGCAGTACTTC
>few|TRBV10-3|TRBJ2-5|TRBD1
CAITWDREETQYF
TGTGCCATCACCTGGGACAGAGAAGAGACCCAGTACTTC
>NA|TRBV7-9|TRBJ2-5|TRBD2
CASRRTSGNGETQYF
TGTGCCAGCAGGAGGACTAGCGGGAATGGCGAGACCCAGTACTTC
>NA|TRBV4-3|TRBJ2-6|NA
CASSHKSGGSGANVLTF
TGCGCCAGCAGCCACAAGTCTGGGGGCTCTGGGGCCAACGTCCTGACTTTC
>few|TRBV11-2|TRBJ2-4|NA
CASSPQGSPKNIQYF
TGTGCCAGCAGCCCACAGGGCTCCCCCAAAAACATTCAGTACTTC
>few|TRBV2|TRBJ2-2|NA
CASSGRLGSGELFF
TGTGCCAGCAGTGGCCGATTGGGTTCCGGGGAGCTGTTTTTT
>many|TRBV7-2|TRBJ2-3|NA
CASSLRDLSTDTQYF
TGTGCCAGCAGCCTCCGGGACTTAAGCACAGATACGCAGTATTTT
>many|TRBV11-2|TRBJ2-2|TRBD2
CASSLEPSGRAGELFF
TGTGCCAGCAGCTTAGAACCTAGCGGGAGAGCCGGGGAGCTGTTTTTT
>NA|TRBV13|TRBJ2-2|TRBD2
CASSKGLAATGERFF
TGTGCCAGCAGCAAGGGACTAGCGGCCACCGGGGAGCGGTTTTTT
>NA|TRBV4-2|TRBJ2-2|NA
CASSPTGSPGELFF
TGTGCCAGCAGCCCGACAGGTAGCCCCGGGGAGCTGTTTTTT
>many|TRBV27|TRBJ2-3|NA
CASSFEPVTLGTDTQYF
TGTGCCAGCAGTTTTGAGCCGGTTACTCTTGGCACAGATACGCAGTATTTT
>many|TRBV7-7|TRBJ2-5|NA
CASSLVPGLTQETQYF
TGTGCCAGCAGCTTAGTCCCAGGGCTCACGCAAGAGACCCAGTACTTC
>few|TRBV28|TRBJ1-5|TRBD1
CASSLPTGASNQPQHF
TGTGCCAGCAGTTTACCTACAGGGGCTAGCAATCAGCCCCAGCATTTT
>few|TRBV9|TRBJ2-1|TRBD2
CASSVGGGAVNEQFF
TGTGCCAGCAGCGTCGGCGGGGGGGCCGTCAATGAGCAGTTCTTC
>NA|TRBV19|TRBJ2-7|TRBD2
CASSRGLAVNFIGEQYF
TGTGCCAGTAGTAGGGGACTAGCGGTGAATTTTATCGGTGAGCAGTACTTC
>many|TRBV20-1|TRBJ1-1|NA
CIFGGNTEAFF
TGCATTTTCGGGGGAAACACTGAAGCTTTCTTT
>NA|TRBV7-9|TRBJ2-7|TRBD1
CASSGRRQGAYEQYF
TGTGCCAGCAGCGGCCGTAGACAGGGGGCCTACGAGCAGTACTTC
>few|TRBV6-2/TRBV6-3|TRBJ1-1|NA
CASSYAGPSGNTEAFF
TGTGCCAGCAGTTACGCCGGACCCTCCGGCAACACTGAAGCTTTCTTT
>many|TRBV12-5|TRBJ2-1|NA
CASGLSGVYEQFF
TGTGCTAGTGGTTTGTCTGGGGTCTATGAGCAGTTCTTC
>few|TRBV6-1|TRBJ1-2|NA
CASWKTGGGYTF
TGTGCCAGCTGGAAGACGGGGGGAGGCTACACCTTC
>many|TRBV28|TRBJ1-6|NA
CASSFRVSPLHF
TGTGCCAGCAGTTTTCGGGTTTCACCCCTCCACTTT
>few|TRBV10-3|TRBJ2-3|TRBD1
CAISELTGGKHTSTDTQYF
TGTGCCATCAGTGAGTTAACAGGGGGGAAACACACCAGCACAGATACGCAGTATTTT
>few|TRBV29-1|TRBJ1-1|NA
CSVGAGALNTEAFF
TGCAGCGTCGGGGCAGGGGCATTGAACACTGAAGCTTTCTTT
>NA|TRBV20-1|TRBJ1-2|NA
CSASRVGTTAFNYGYTF
TGCAGTGCTAGCCGAGTTGGGACCACAGCTTTTAACTATGGCTACACCTTC
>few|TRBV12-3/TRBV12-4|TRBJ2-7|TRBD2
CASRTSGVDEQYF
TGTGCCAGCAGGACTAGCGGGGTCGACGAGCAGTACTTC
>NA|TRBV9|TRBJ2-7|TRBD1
CASSPRTGLNEQYF
TGTGCCAGCAGCCCCCGGACAGGGTTAAACGAGCAGTACTTC
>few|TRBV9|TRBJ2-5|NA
CASSSGSSGRETQYF
TGTGCCAGCAGCTCCGGTAGTAGCGGCAGAGAGACCCAGTACTTC
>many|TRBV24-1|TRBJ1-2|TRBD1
CATSDLGPTGGFRYGYTF
TGTGCCACCAGTGATTTGGGGCCGACAGGGGGTTTTCGGTATGGCTACACCTTC
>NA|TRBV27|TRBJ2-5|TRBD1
CASSLSGTGGTTQYF
TGTGCCAGCAGTTTATCAGGCACAGGGGGCACGACCCAGTACTTC
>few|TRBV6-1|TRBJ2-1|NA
CATAWVGANEQFF
TGTGCCACCGCTTGGGTAGGCGCCAATGAGCAGTTCTTC
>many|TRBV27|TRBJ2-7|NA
CASSFPPYYEQYF
TGTGCCAGCAGTTTTCCGCCCTATTACGAGCAGTACTTC
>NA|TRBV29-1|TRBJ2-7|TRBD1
CSVVRGDRGDEQYF
TGCAGCGTTGTACGAGGGGACAGGGGGGACGAGCAGTACTTC
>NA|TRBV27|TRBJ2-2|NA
CASSTGANTGELFF
TGTGCCAGCAGCACCGGTGCGAACACCGGGGAGCTGTTTTTT
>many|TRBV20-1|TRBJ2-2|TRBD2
CSAPTSGRVGELFF
TGCAGTGCCCCCACTAGCGGGAGGGTCGGGGAGCTGTTTTTT
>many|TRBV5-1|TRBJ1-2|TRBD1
CASSLAGTANYGYTF
TGCGCCAGCAGCTTGGCCGGGACAGCTAACTATGGCTACACCTTC